These 25 T cell receptor beta chains were sequenced from one sample in a study of T cells and Merkel cell carcinoma outcomes. Assay used: immunoSEQ multiplex PCR; TCRdb lists only in-frame clones, some missing. The sample lists 6,700 or so clones; roughly 87% were seen once. Specimen: tumor tissue from Merkel cell carcinoma. The source is a human donor with Merkel cell carcinoma.

The chain recombines TRBV10-1 with TRBJ1-1, with 8 bases fitting TRBD1. Germline V gives CDR1 WNHNN, CDR2 SYGVQD (reference sequence). The V gene end was trimmed by 8 bases and the J gene end by 4 bases; junction bases not matched to a gene: 6. This CDR3 has 13 amino acids. The CDR3 region is CASSQGAGTEAFF. The CDR3 DNA follows: TGCGCCAGCTCCCAGGGGGCTGGCACTGAAGCTTTCTTT.

V is TRBV5-1 and J is TRBJ2-2; D uncertain. Per germline, CDR1 SGHRS and CDR2 YFSETQ. CDR3 length: 13 amino acids. Trimming took 4 bases from V and 3 from J, leaving 7 bases between them. As DNA, the CDR3 is TGCGCCAGCAGCCATAGCCACACCGGGGAGCTGTTTTTT. Translation: CASSHSHTGELFF. Using reference TRBV5-1 and TRBJ2-2 for the parts outside the CDR3, the full variable domain is KAGVTQTPRYLIKTRGQQVTLSCSPISGHRSVSWYQQTPGQGLQFLFEYFSETQRNKGNFPGRFSGRQFSNSRSEMNVSTLELGDSALYLCASSHSHTGELFFGEGSRLTVL.

The V call is TRBV29-1, the J call TRBJ2-3; D could derive from TRBD1 or TRBD2 (5 bases each). With 6 bases removed from V and 3 bases from J, the gap between germline ends came to 19 bases. The germline V gene encodes CDR1 SQVTM and CDR2 ANQGSEA. This CDR3 is built from 15 residues. The CDR3 coding sequence is TGCAGCGTCCCCCCTGGGAGCAGGGATACAGATACGCAGTATTTT. Protein sequence: CSVPPGSRDTDTQYF.

This chain connects TRBV5-6 to TRBJ2-1; D unclear. The V gene lost 1 base and the J gene lost 4 bases, with 3 bases spanning the gap. CDR1 is SGHDT and CDR2 is YYEEEE in the germline V gene. This CDR3 has 12 amino acids. The CDR3 is CASSLSYNEQFF. The CDR3 region has the DNA TGTGCCAGCAGCTTGTCGTACAATGAGCAGTTCTTC.

The chain recombines TRBV5-1 with TRBJ1-1; TRBD1 aligns across 8 bases. Trimming at V came to 1 base and at J to 5 bases, leaving 10 bases not matched to a gene. This CDR3 region has 16 residues. The V gene's germline CDR1 is SGHRS and CDR2 YFSETQ. CDR3 DNA sequence: TGCGCCAGCAGCTTGCGCTCAGGGGGCGCGGGGACTGAAGCTTTCTTT. This translates into CASSLRSGGAGTEAFF. Using reference TRBV5-1 and TRBJ1-1 for the parts outside the CDR3, the full variable domain is KAGVTQTPRYLIKTRGQQVTLSCSPISGHRSVSWYQQTPGQGLQFLFEYFSETQRNKGNFPGRFSGRQFSNSRSEMNVSTLELGDSALYLCASSLRSGGAGTEAFFGQGTRLTVV.

V and J are TRBV6-1 and TRBJ1-2; D gene unclear. Per germline, CDR1 MNHNS and CDR2 SASEGT. This CDR3 is 12 amino acids long. V shed 4 bases and J shed 7 bases, with 10 bases lying between them. CDR3 region: CASSAQTVGYTF. In nucleotides, the CDR3 is TGTGCCAGCAGTGCACAGACGGTTGGCTACACCTTC.

The chain couples TRBV4-3 to TRBJ1-1; D may be TRBD1 (5 bases). The CDR3 runs to 14 residues. CDR1 is LGHNA and CDR2 is YSLEER in the germline V gene. The germline V and J ends were trimmed by 0 bases and 6 bases, with 11 bases remaining between them. The CDR3 sequence: CASSQDGRAAEAFF. CDR3 nucleotide sequence: TGCGCCAGCAGCCAAGATGGCAGGGCGGCTGAAGCTTTCTTT.

The chain uses TRBV7-9 and TRBJ1-2; possibly TRBD1 for D (5 bases). V shed 2 bases and J shed 7 bases, with 17 bases lying between them. The length of the CDR3 is 15 residues. The V gene's germline CDR1 is SEHNR and CDR2 FQNEAQ (reference sequence). Here the CDR3 DNA reads TGTGCCAGCAGCTTATCCGACAGTTTCGTGGGTGGCTACACCTTC. Its translation is CASSLSDSFVGGYTF.

The rearrangement joins TRBV4-2 to TRBJ2-3; D might be TRBD1 or TRBD2, each matching 5 bases. Trimming pared 3 bases from V and 3 bases from J, leaving 10 bases between. Germline CDR1 LGHNA, CDR2 YNFKEQ. The CDR3 extends over 14 amino acids. CDR3 sequence reads: CASSQGESTDTQYF. The CDR3 DNA reads as TGTGCCAGCAGCCAGGGGGAGTCAACAGATACGCAGTATTTT.

The rearrangement joins TRBV7-4 to TRBJ2-3; the match to TRBD2 covers 7 bases. Unmatched junction bases numbered 2, after V lost 2 bases and J lost 0 bases. From germline, CDR1 is SGHVT and CDR2 SQSDAQ. CDR3 length: 15 amino acids. Written as DNA, the CDR3 is TGTGCCAGCAGCTTACTAGCGGCTAGCACAGATACGCAGTATTTT. It specifies CASSLLAASTDTQYF.

J is TRBJ2-1 and V is TRBV5-1, with 11 bases identical to TRBD2. V lost 0 bases, J lost 8 bases, and 4 bases stayed unmatched. Germline CDR1 SGHRS, CDR2 YFSETQ. CDR3 length equals 15 residues. The CDR3 is CASSLGSSGGYEQFF. Written as DNA, the CDR3 is TGCGCCAGCAGCTTGGGGTCTAGCGGGGGGTATGAGCAGTTCTTC. The full variable domain, completed using reference TRBV5-1 and TRBJ2-1, is KAGVTQTPRYLIKTRGQQVTLSCSPISGHRSVSWYQQTPGQGLQFLFEYFSETQRNKGNFPGRFSGRQFSNSRSEMNVSTLELGDSALYLCASSLGSSGGYEQFFGPGTRLTVL.

The V call is TRBV7-9, the J call TRBJ2-7; 12 bases agree with TRBD1. Germline values: CDR1 SEHNR, CDR2 FQNEAQ (reference sequence). V shed 6 bases, J shed 6 bases, and the junction held 3 bases outside the gene matches. The CDR3 spans 13 residues. Written as DNA, the CDR3 is TGTGCCAGCAGGGGACAGGGGGCCGGCGAGCAGTACTTC. Translation: CASRGQGAGEQYF.

This clone is a singleton in its sample. This chain links TRBV5-6 with TRBJ1-5, with a possible D match to TRBD1 (6 bases). The CDR3 length is 14 residues. CDR1 and CDR2 from the germline V gene are SGHDT and YYEEEE. V lost 4 bases, J lost 1 base, and 9 bases lay in between. For the CDR3, the DNA is TGTGCCAGCAGCGGACAGTCCAGCAATCAGCCCCAGCATTTT. Residues: CASSGQSSNQPQHF.

V and J are TRBV18 and TRBJ1-1, with D perhaps TRBD1 (6 bases). Trimming cost V 7 bases and J 4 bases, with 16 bases left between them. The V gene's germline CDR1 is KGHSH and CDR2 LQKENI. CDR3 length equals 14 residues. The CDR3 region has the DNA TGTGCCAGCTACACAGGGCCTCAGGGCACTGAAGCTTTCTTT. This codes for CASYTGPQGTEAFF. The full variable domain, completed using reference TRBV18 and TRBJ1-1, is NAGVMQNPRHLVRRRGQEARLRCSPMKGHSHVYWYRQLPEEGLKFMVYLQKENIIDESGMPKERFSAEFPKEGPSILRIQQVVRGDSAAYFCASYTGPQGTEAFFGQGTRLTVV.

The rearrangement uses TRBV7-2 and TRBJ1-1; D perhaps matches TRBD1 (6 bases). V dropped 3 bases and J dropped 3 bases, with 8 bases sitting between them. The CDR3 length is 13 residues. Germline V gene lookup returns CDR1 SGHTA and CDR2 FQGNSA. CDR3 protein: CASSFTGYTEAFF. CDR3 bases: TGTGCCAGCAGCTTCACAGGGTACACTGAAGCTTTCTTT.

V gene TRBV5-4 combines with J gene TRBJ1-6; D is uncertain. V lost 4 bases, J lost 9 bases, and 11 bases lay in between. The CDR3 spans 13 residues. From germline, CDR1 is SGHNT and CDR2 YYREEE (reference sequence). CDR3 sequence reads: CASSPWEGSPLHF. The CDR3 coding sequence is TGTGCCAGCAGCCCTTGGGAGGGTTCACCCCTCCACTTT. Based on the CDR3 plus reference TRBV5-4 and TRBJ1-6, the full variable domain is ETGVTQSPTHLIKTRGQQVTLRCSSQSGHNTVSWYQQALGQGPQFIFQYYREEENGRGNFPPRFSGLQFPNYSSELNVNALELDDSALYLCASSPWEGSPLHFGNGTRLTVT.

On this clone: Its ends do not fully match the called genes, so a read error is possible. The chain links TRBV7-7 to TRBJ2-7, with 7 bases aligning to TRBD2. The CDR3 is 14 residues long. The germline CDR1 and CDR2 sequences are SSHAT and FNYEAQ (reference sequence). CDR3 sequence reads: CASSPGVAGYEQYF. CDR3 nucleotides: TGTGCTAGCAGTCCCGGGGTAGCGGGTTACGAACAGTACTTC.

This chain's CDR3 is CASSQEVDQETQYF. CDR3 coding DNA: TGCGCCAGCAGCCAAGAGGTGGATCAAGAGACCCAGTACTTC. The chain combines TRBV4-1 with TRBJ2-5; D gene uncertain. Germline V lookup: CDR1 MGHRA, CDR2 YSYEKL. Trimming removed 0 bases from V and 2 bases from J, with 7 bases in between. The CDR3 covers 14 residues.

This chain joins TRBV28 and TRBJ1-3, with a weak D call TRBD1 (5 bases). Germline CDR1 and CDR2: MDHEN and SYDVKM. V was trimmed by 5 bases and J by 0 bases, leaving 14 bases between them. The CDR3 has 16 residues. The CDR3 DNA sequence: TGTGCCAGCAGTGGGACGGGGGTTTACTCTGGAAACACCATATATTTT. This sequence encodes CASSGTGVYSGNTIYF.

As concerns this clone: A junction boundary mismatches the germline segment, possibly from a read error. V is TRBV7-7 and J is TRBJ2-2, with D uncertain. Germline CDR1 SSHAT, CDR2 FNYEAQ (reference sequence). The CDR3 runs 14 residues. This CDR3 reads CASTRSGPGGELFF. DNA for the CDR3: TGTGCTAGCACCAGATCAGGCCCGGGCGGGGAGCTGTTTTTT.

This clone came up once. The gene calls are TRBV6-5 and TRBJ2-3; 11 nucleotides match TRBD2. V trimming: 7 bases; J trimming: 6 bases; junction bases outside the gene matches: 6. The germline V gene encodes CDR1 MNHEY and CDR2 SVGAGI. This CDR3 has 14 amino acids. The CDR3 here is CASKPSGGTDTQYF. The CDR3, as DNA: TGTGCCAGCAAACCTAGCGGGGGGACTGATACGCAGTATTTT.

The J gene is TRBJ1-5, the V gene TRBV11-3, with 7 bases identical to TRBD1. Germline CDR1 and CDR2: SGHNT and YENEEA. This CDR3 region has 16 residues. With V trimmed by 1 base and J by 2 bases, 5 bases remained unmatched. CDR3 coding DNA: TGTGCCAGCAGCTTAGCCGACAGGGAGCGCAATCAGCCCCAGCATTTT. Its protein is CASSLADRERNQPQHF.

The chain combines TRBV18 with TRBJ2-7, with 12 bases aligning to TRBD2. The CDR3 sequence is 13 residues long. The germline V gene encodes CDR1 KGHSH and CDR2 LQKENI. CDR3 amino acids: CASSPGTSGPPRV. The CDR3 bases are TGTGCCAGCTCACCGGGGACTAGCGGGCCACCTCGCGTC.

The genes are TRBV5-1 and TRBJ1-5; perhaps TRBD1 as D (6 bases). CDR3 length: 14 amino acids. Germline-derived CDR1 and CDR2 are SGHRS and YFSETQ. Between the trimmed V and J ends, which lost 4 bases and 7 bases, there was a span of 15 bases. DNA for the CDR3: TGCGCCAGCAGCCCGGAGGGGGGCGGGCAGCCCCAGCATTTT. It yields the protein CASSPEGGGQPQHF.

The chain carries TRBV19 and TRBJ2-6, with 8 bases identical to TRBD1. Losses at the gene ends were 3 bases for V and 2 bases for J; bases not matched to a gene: 9. Germline V gene data show CDR1 as LNHDA and CDR2 as SQIVND (reference sequence). The CDR3 runs 18 residues. This CDR3 is CASSIPGQGNAGANVLTF. The CDR3 bases are TGTGCCAGTAGTATCCCAGGACAGGGAAACGCTGGGGCCAACGTCCTGACTTTC. Together with reference TRBV19 and TRBJ2-6, the CDR3 gives the full variable domain: DGGITQSPKYLFRKEGQNVTLSCEQNLNHDAMYWYRQDPGQGLRLIYYSQIVNDFQKGDIAEGYSVSREKKESFPLTVTSAQKNPTAFYLCASSIPGQGNAGANVLTFGAGSRLTVL.